This T cell receptor (beta chain) derives from a study of blood T cell repertoires in COVID-19. Study-level background: The study drew acute and convalescent COVID-19 samples from the United States, Italy and Spain. PBMCs, B-cell-depleted T cells, or T cells were the source of the cDNA or gDNA that made up the material.

Germline V gene lookup returns CDR1 MDHEN and CDR2 SYDVKM. The CDR3 totals 18 residues. Trimming left V 2 bases short and J 6 bases short, with 23 bases between. Original processing methods: The assay estimated nucleated cells by amplifying reference gene primers. Profiled with immunoSEQ multiplex PCR; TCRdb holds only in-frame clones, not every one. V and J calls and clone size follow that table, whereas D and trimming were derived from the DNA. The sample carries 470,000 or so clones, roughly 91% recorded once. The sequence came from a woman aged 25 to 39 with acute or convalescent COVID-19. The specimen sequenced was peripheral blood. The rearrangement uses TRBV28 and TRBJ1-5, with D possibly being TRBD1 (6 bases). The CDR3 here is CASSLRSGRQGLRQPQHF. The CDR3 coding sequence is TGTGCCAGCAGTTTACGATCTGGTCGTCAGGGGCTACGTCAGCCCCAGCATTTT. The full variable domain, in which reference TRBV28 and TRBJ1-5 provide the parts outside the CDR3, is DVKVTQSSRYLVKRTGEKVFLECVQDMDHENMFWYRQDPGLGLRLIYFSYDVKMKEKGDIPEGYSVSREKKERFSLILESASTNQTSMYLCASSLRSGRQGLRQPQHFGDGTRLSIL.